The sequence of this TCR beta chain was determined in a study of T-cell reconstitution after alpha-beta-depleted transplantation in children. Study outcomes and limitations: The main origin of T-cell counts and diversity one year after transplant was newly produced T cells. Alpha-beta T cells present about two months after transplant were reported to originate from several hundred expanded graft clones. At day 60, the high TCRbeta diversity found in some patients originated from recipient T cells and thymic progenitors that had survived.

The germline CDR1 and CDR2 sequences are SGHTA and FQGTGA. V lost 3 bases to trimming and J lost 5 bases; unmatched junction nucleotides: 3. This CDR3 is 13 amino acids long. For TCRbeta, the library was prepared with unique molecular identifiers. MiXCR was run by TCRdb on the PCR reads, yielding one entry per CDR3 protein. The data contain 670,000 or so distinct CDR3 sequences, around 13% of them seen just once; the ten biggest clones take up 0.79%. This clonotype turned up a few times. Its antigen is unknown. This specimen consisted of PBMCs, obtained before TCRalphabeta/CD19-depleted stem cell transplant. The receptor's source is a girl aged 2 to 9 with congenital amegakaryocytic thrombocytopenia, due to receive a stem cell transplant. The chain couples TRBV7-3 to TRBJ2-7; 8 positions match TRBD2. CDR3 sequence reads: CASSFSGTNEQYF. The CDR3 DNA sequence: TGTGCCAGCAGCTTTAGCGGGACCAACGAGCAGTACTTC.